The 2 T cell receptor beta chains listed next were all sequenced from one sample in a study of blood T cell repertoires in COVID-19. Sequencing used immunoSEQ multiplex PCR; TCRdb keeps in-frame clones, though not all of them. The sample lists 200,000 to 300,000 clones; approximately 86% were seen once. The specimen was peripheral blood. The receptor source for this set is an older woman with COVID-19, enrolled during active disease.

V and J are TRBV3-1 (or the pseudogene TRBV3-2) and TRBJ1-5; D is perhaps TRBD1 (5 bases). Germline CDR1 is LGHDT and CDR2 is YNNKEL (reference sequence). Trimming shortened V by 1 base and J by 6 bases, and 7 bases separated the two germline ends. The CDR3 covers 13 residues. CDR3 in DNA: TGTGCCAGCAGCCAAGGGGGGGTTCAGCCCCAGCATTTT. Residues: CASSQGGVQPQHF.

In this sample, this clone turned up a few times. J is TRBJ2-3 and V is TRBV7-9; TRBD2 matches 8 bases. The V segment lost 3 bases and the J segment 1 base; nucleotides outside the gene matches: 0. From germline, CDR1 is SEHNR and CDR2 FQNEAQ (reference sequence). The CDR3 totals 14 residues. The DNA for the CDR3 is TGTGCCAGCAGCTTCGGGGGGGGCACAGATACGCAGTATTTT. Residues: CASSFGGGTDTQYF.